Below, one T cell receptor (beta chain) is given with its context. Its antigen is unknown. Per-nucleotide qualities are absent, and no much larger clonotype sits a single base away. From alopecia areata patients, peripheral blood was collected along with lesional scalp punch biopsies. PBMCs were separated by density centrifugation and stained for CD3, CD4 and CD8, after which CD4+ and CD8+ T cells were sorted on a FACSAria. As part of a multicenter biomarker study, untreated alopecia areata patients were recruited. In 4 or 5 patients from the biomarker study, blood CD8+ T cells were sorted further into NKG2D-low and NKG2D-high fractions. V is clipped by 5 bases and J by 5 bases, and the sequence between their germline boundaries is 15 bases long. Measured from the cysteine to the phenylalanine, the CDR3 is 14 residues long. Only the CDR3 DNA is retained, 42 bases long and in frame from the first base. CDR1 and CDR2 were assigned from the germline V gene (reference sequence) as MNHEY and SMNVEV.

The sample is drawn from a study of CD8+ T cells in alopecia areata (dated by TCRdb to 2017 to 2018). Context from the whole study: The study used high-throughput TCRbeta sequencing to examine T cell clonal expansion in alopecia areata, in both the C3H/HeJ mouse model and human patients. On the human side, TCRbeta sequencing was run on scalp tissue and on sorted CD4+ and CD8+ peripheral blood T cells from healthy controls and from alopecia areata patients with either patchy or totalis/universalis disease. Scalp clonality was compared across normal scalp (n=4), patchy alopecia areata scalp (n=8), and alopecia totalis/universalis scalp (n=8). RNA came from the PAXgene miRNA kit for fixed scalp, the miRNeasy kit for PBMCs, and the RNeasy kit for mouse skin. TCRbeta CDR3 regions were amplified by immunoSEQ multiplex PCR using 35 Vbeta forward and 13 Jbeta reverse primers.

The paper as a whole reports these results and caveats: Shared TCR sequences between patients were less evident than in mice, which may be partly attributable to HLA diversity in the patient population. Resident alphabeta T cells in normal human skin are also sequenced, complicating scalp TCR repertoire analysis, unlike mouse skin dominated by gammadelta T cells. Higher clonality and more expanded CD8+ clones were observed in lesional scalp than in normal scalp, particularly in alopecia totalis/universalis, a finding suggestive of antigenic drive.

Library preparation used the immunoSEQ multiplex PCR assay. For TCR sequencing, RNA was extracted from every sample and reverse transcribed into cDNA to serve as template. First-strand cDNA was synthesized using SuperScript III with a 2:1 mix of oligo-dT and random hexamers. A synthetic immune receptor repertoire was used to gauge amplification bias, and whatever bias remained was removed computationally. The published analysis was carried out like this. After raw reads were preprocessed to remove errors, the CDR3 was defined following IMGT conventions as running from the conserved cysteine to phenylalanine. Clonality was computed by normalizing Shannon entropy by log2 of the number of productive unique TCRs and subtracting the result from 1. Whether scalp clones were CD4 or CD8 was inferred by matching scalp TCRbeta sequences against CD4 and CD8 repertoires sorted from blood. TCRdb took over this immuneACCESS table, retaining in-frame rearrangements with V and J assigned. Such tables are incomplete; in checked studies, under half of the missing clones stem from an unresolved V gene, and the remainder is unexplained. V and J calls and clone size come straight from that table; D and trimming were deduced from the DNA. This sample holds around 120,000 clones; 45% to 50% were observed only once. Roughly 10% of the sample comes from the top ten.

Sequencing was carried out using NKG2D-low CD8+ T cells sorted from blood. The sample's cell subset or site, from its label and the paper: sorted CD8+ NKG2D-low blood T cells. The chain is assembled from TRBV27 and TRBJ1-1, and TRBD1 may be the D gene, going by 6 matching bases. This TCR was recovered from a human donor with alopecia areata. CDR3 reads: CASSPTRGATEAFF. The DNA is TGTGCCAGCAGTCCAACGCGGGGGGCGACTGAAGCTTTCTTT.